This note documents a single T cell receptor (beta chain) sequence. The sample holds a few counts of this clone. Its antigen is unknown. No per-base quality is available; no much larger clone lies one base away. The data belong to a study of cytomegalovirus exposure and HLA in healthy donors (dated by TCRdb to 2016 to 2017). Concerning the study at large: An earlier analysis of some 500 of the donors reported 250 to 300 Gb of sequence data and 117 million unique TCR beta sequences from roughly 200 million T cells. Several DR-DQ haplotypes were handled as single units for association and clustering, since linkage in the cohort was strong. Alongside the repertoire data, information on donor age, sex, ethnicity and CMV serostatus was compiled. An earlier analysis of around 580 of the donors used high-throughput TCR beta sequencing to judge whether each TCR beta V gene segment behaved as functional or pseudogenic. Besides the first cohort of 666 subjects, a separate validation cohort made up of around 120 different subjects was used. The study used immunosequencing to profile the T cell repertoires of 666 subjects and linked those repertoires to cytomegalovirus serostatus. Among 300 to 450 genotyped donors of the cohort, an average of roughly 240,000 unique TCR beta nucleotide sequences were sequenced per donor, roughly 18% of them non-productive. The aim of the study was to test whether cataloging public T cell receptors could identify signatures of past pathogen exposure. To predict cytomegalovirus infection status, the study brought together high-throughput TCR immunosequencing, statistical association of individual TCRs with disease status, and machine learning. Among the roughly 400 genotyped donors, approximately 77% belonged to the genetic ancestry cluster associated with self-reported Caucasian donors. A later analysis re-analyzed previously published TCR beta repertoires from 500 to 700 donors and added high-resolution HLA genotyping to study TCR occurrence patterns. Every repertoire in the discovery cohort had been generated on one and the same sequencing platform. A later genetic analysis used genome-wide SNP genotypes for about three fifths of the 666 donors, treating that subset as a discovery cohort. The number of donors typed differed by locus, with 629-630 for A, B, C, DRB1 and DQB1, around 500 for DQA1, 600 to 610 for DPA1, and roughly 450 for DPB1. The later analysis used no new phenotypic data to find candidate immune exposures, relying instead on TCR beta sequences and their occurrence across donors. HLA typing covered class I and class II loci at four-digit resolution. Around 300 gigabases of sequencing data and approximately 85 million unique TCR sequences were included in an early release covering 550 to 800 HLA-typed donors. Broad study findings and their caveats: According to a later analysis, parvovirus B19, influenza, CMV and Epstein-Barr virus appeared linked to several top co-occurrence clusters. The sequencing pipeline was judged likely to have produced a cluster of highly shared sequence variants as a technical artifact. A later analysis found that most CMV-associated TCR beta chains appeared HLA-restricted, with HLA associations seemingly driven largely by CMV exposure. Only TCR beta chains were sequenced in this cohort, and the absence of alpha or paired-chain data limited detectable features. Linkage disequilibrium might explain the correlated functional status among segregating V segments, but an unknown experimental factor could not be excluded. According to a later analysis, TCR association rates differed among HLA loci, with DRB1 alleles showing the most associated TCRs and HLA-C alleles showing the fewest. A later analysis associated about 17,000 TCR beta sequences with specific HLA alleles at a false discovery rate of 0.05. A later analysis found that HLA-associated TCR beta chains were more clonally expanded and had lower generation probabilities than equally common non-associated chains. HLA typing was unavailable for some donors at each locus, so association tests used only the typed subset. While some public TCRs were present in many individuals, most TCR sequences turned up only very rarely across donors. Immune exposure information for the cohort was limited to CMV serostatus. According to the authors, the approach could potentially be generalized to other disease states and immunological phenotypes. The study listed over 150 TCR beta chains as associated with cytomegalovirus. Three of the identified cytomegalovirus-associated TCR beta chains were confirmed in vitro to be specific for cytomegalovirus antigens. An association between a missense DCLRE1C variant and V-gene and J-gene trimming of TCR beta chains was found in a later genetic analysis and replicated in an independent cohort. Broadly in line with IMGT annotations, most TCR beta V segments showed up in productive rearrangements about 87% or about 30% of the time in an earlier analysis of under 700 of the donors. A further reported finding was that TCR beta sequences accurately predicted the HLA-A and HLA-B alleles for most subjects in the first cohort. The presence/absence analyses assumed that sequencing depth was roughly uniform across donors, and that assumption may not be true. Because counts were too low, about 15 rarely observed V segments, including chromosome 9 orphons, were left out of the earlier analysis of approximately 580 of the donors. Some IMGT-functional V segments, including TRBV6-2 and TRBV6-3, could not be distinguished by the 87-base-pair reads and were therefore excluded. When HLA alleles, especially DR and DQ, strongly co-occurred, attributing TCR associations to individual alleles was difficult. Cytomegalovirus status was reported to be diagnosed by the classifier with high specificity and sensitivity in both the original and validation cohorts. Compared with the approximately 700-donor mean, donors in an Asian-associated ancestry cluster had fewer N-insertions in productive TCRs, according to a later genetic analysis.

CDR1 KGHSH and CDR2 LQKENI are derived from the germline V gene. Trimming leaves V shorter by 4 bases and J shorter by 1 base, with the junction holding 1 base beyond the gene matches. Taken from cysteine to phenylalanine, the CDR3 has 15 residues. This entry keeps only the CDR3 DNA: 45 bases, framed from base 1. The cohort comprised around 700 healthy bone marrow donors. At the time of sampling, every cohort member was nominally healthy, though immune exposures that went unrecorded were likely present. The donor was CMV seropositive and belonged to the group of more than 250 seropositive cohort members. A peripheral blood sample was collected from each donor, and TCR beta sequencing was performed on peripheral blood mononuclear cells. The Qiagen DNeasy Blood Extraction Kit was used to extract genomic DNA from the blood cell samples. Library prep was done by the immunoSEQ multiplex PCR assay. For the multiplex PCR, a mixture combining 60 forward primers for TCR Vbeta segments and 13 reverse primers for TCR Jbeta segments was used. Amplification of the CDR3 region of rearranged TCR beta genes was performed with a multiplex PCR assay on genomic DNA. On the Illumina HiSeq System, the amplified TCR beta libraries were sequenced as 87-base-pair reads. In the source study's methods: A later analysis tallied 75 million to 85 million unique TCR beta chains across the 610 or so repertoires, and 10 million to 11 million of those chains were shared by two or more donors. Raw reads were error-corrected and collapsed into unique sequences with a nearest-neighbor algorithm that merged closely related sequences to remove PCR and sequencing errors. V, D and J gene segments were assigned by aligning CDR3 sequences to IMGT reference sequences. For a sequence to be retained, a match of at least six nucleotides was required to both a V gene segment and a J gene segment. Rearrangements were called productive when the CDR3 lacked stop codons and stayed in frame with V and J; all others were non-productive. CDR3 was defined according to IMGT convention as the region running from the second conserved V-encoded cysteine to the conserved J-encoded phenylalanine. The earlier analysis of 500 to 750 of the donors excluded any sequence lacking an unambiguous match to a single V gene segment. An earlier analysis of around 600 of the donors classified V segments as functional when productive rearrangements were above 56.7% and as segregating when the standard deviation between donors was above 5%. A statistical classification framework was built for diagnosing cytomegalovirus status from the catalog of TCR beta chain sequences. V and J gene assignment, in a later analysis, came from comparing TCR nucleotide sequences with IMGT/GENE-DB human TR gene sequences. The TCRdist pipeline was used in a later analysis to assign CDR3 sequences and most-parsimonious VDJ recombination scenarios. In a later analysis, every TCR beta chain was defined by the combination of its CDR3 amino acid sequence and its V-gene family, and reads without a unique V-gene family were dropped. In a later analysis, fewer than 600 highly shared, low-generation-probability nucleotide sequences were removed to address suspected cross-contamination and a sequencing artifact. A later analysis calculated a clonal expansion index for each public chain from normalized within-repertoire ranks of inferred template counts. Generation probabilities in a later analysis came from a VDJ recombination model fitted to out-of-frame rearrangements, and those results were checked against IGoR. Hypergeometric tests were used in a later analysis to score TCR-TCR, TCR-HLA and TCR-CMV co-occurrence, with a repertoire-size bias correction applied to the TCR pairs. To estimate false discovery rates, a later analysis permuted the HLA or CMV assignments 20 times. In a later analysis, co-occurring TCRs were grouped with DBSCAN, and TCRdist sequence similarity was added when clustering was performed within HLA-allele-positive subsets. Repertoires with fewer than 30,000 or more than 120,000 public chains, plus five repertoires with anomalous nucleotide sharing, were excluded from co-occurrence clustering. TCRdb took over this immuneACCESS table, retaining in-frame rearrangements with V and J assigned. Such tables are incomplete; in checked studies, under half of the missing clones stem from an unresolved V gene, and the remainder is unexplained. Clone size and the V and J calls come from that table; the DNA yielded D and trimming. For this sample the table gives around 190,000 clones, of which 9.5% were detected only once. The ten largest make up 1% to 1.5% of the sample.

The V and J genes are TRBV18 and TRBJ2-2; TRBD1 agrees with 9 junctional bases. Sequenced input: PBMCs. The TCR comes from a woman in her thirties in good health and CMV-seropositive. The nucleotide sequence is TGTGCCAGCTCACACAGGGGGCAGAACACCGGGGAGCTGTTTTTT. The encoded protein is CASSHRGQNTGELFF. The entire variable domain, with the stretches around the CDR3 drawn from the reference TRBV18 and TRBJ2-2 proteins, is NAGVMQNPRHLVRRRGQEARLRCSPMKGHSHVYWYRQLPEEGLKFMVYLQKENIIDESGMPKERFSAEFPKEGPSILRIQQVVRGDSAAYFCASSHRGQNTGELFFGEGSRLTVL.